One and the same sample provided the 8 T cell receptor beta chains below, sequenced in a study of control samples from healthy donors and cancer patients. The data were produced by immunoSEQ multiplex PCR, yet TCRdb's version contains in-frame clones alone and is incomplete. This repertoire shows about 150,000 clones, about 86% found once; its top ten account for 1.5% to 2%. Sequencing was done on a sample of blood. These TCRs come from a man between 18 and 29 years old in good health.

This clone was seen a few times. DNA for the CDR3: TGTGCCAGCAGTGCGGGACAGGGAGGTCAGCCCCAGCATTTT. It translates to CASSAGQGGQPQHF. The chain has TRBV28 and TRBJ1-5, with 9 bases aligning to TRBD1. The J segment lost 6 bases and the V segment lost 5 bases, leaving 5 bases of the junction unmatched. The germline V gene encodes CDR1 MDHEN and CDR2 SYDVKM. The CDR3 sequence is 14 residues long. Using reference TRBV28 and TRBJ1-5 for the parts outside the CDR3, the full variable domain is DVKVTQSSRYLVKRTGEKVFLECVQDMDHENMFWYRQDPGLGLRLIYFSYDVKMKEKGDIPEGYSVSREKKERFSLILESASTNQTSMYLCASSAGQGGQPQHFGDGTRLSIL.

The V and J genes are TRBV5-6 and TRBJ2-3; 8 bases map to TRBD2. CDR1 and CDR2 from the germline V gene are SGHDT and YYEEEE. The CDR3 extends over 15 amino acids. J was trimmed by 2 bases and V by 1 base; bases with no gene match: 3. The CDR3 DNA sequence: TGTGCCAGCAGCTTGAGGCGGGGGGACACAGATACGCAGTATTTT. This codes for CASSLRRGDTDTQYF. The full variable domain, completed using reference TRBV5-6 and TRBJ2-3, is DAGVTQSPTHLIKTRGQQVTLRCSPKSGHDTVSWYQQALGQGPQFIFQYYEEEERQRGNFPDRFSGHQFPNYSSELNVNALLLGDSALYLCASSLRRGDTDTQYFGPGTRLTVL.

The chain joins TRBV18 to TRBJ1-4; D gene ambiguous. V lost 0 bases to trimming and J lost 3 bases, with 5 bases between them. CDR3 length: 14 amino acids. From germline, CDR1 is KGHSH and CDR2 LQKENI. DNA for the CDR3: TGTGCCAGCTCACCACCTAGACCTAATGAAAAACTGTTTTTT. Translated, it gives CASSPPRPNEKLFF.

This clone was seen only once. CDR3 nucleotides: TGTGCCAGCAGTCCCAGCACAGATACGCAGTATTTT. Protein sequence: CASSPSTDTQYF. The rearrangement links TRBV11-2 to TRBJ2-3; no firm D call. The CDR3 consists of 12 residues. The V gene's germline CDR1 is SGHAT and CDR2 FQNNGV. The V end was cut by 6 bases, the J end by 0 bases, with 4 bases between.

The chain carries TRBV7-9 and TRBJ1-1; possibly TRBD1 for D (6 bases). This CDR3 contains 12 residues. Trimming removed 5 bases from V and 11 bases from J, with 15 bases in between. Germline CDR1 and CDR2: SEHNR and FQNEAQ (reference sequence). CDR3 amino acids: CASSPGGAMAFF. The CDR3 nucleotides read TGTGCCAGCAGCCCTGGGGGGGCTATGGCTTTCTTT.

The genes are TRBV28 and TRBJ1-3, with TRBD1 matching 7 bases. The CDR3 loop spans 16 amino acids. V dropped 8 bases and J dropped 1; count of bases not matched to a gene: 11. Germline-derived CDR1 and CDR2 are MDHEN and SYDVKM. CDR3 nucleotides: TGTGCCAGCTCGACCTCCGGGACAGTTTCTGGAAACACCATATATTTT. It encodes CASSTSGTVSGNTIYF.

This clone was counted only a few times. This chain links TRBV4-1 with TRBJ2-5; D not certain. Germline V gene sequence: CDR1 MGHRA, CDR2 YSYEKL. With 0 bases removed from V and 5 bases from J, the gap between germline ends came to 13 bases. This CDR3 is 15 amino acids long. CDR3 DNA sequence: TGCGCCAGCAGCCAAGAGGGGATGGGTGGGGAGACCCAGTACTTC. Amino acid sequence: CASSQEGMGGETQYF.

The rearrangement links TRBV21-1 to TRBJ2-7; TRBD2 was called by the table and not checked on the DNA. TRBV21-1 constitutes a pseudogene. CDR3 length: 17 residues. The DNA for the CDR3 is TGTGCCAGCAGCAAAGACGCTAGCGGGGGGGTCGCCTACGAGCAGTACTTC. Amino acid sequence: CASSKDASGGVAYEQYF.